This TCR beta chain was captured by sequencing in a study of tumor-infiltrating lymphocytes in primary liver carcinoma. Looking at the study overall: Samples returned roughly 3.65 to 7.5 million productive TCRbeta reads, a yield that was similar across tissue types. Study-wide points: Tumor-adjacent and tumor-blood pairs shared less of their repertoires than tumor region pairs shared.

Reverse transcription of roughly 480 ng total RNA with a constant-region primer produced TCR beta cDNA. Researchers made the TCR beta libraries by running three nested multiplex PCR rounds with slightly modified ARM-PCR. TRBV1-TRBV30 forward primers and a C-beta reverse primer were used in the first two PCR rounds, which each ran for 9 to 10 cycles. Via MiXCR, TCRdb re-called the multiplex PCR reads, giving one row per CDR3 protein. The table includes some 180,000 distinct CDR3 sequences, 85% detected once. The CDR3 has 18 amino acids. Looked up from germline, CDR1 is MNHEY and CDR2 is SVGAGI. In regard to this clonotype: Its antigen remains unknown. The junction departs from the called germline gene at one end, perhaps through a read error.

Unsorted bulk tissue, about 19-32 mg of it, served as the source for co-extraction of RNA and DNA. The receptor was derived from a middle-aged man with primary liver carcinoma and hepatitis B virus infection. The J gene is TRBJ2-7, the V gene TRBV6-5; D call uncertain. The sequenced sample was tumor tissue from primary liver carcinoma. The chain's CDR3 is CARSYNGSATSIPYEQYF. The CDR3 coding sequence is TGTGCCAGAAGTTACAATGGCTCTGCCACTTCGATACCCTACGAGCAGTACTTC.